The subject of this entry is one TCR beta chain. CDR1 KGHDR and CDR2 SFDVKD come from the germline V gene. J was trimmed by 4 bases and V by 7 bases; bases with no gene match: 3. This CDR3 has 14 amino acids. This entry comes from a study of blood T cell repertoires in COVID-19. The wider study: Samples representing acute and convalescent COVID-19 were sourced from the United States, Italy and Spain. Nucleic acid was either cDNA or gDNA, and it came from T cells, B-cell-depleted T cells, or PBMCs.

In the original analysis: By means of reference gene primer amplification, nucleated cell counts were estimated. Profiled with immunoSEQ multiplex PCR; TCRdb holds only in-frame clones, not every one. That table furnishes V, J and clone size, whereas the DNA furnished D and trimming. The profile shows under 60,000 clones, 77% of them singletons. Sequencing was carried out using peripheral blood. The sequence was collected from a human donor with active or convalescent COVID-19. The donor label of this sample is uncertain. The chain has TRBV24-1 and TRBJ2-2; 9 positions match TRBD2. CDR3 in amino acids: CATRGSGSTGELFF. For the CDR3, the DNA is TGTGCCACCAGAGGTAGCGGGAGCACCGGGGAGCTGTTTTTT.